The rows below give T cell receptor beta chains drawn from one sample of a study of control samples from healthy donors and cancer patients. The repertoire was sequenced with immunoSEQ multiplex PCR; TCRdb's copy has only in-frame clones and lacks some. The sample has around 160,000 clones; 93% are singletons. Sequences were obtained from blood. These receptors all stem from a man younger than 35 in good health. CDR3s include the opening cysteine and the closing phenylalanine or tryptophan. The D gene is left open where the match is weak. A clone size is listed for some rows: how often the clone was seen (once, few, many), or a class if it is expanded.

D gene	V gene	CDR3 length	clone size	J gene	CDR3 protein	CDR3 DNA
.	TRBV6-5	15	.	TRBJ1-2	CASSYSRVPVGGYTF	TGTGCCAGCAGTTACTCGAGAGTGCCCGTGGGGGGCTACACCTTC
.	TRBV12-3/TRBV12-4	12	once	TRBJ2-3	CASIGETDTQYF	TGTGCCAGCATCGGGGAAACAGATACGCAGTATTTT
.	TRBV12-3/TRBV12-4	12	.	TRBJ2-7	CASSLLGLEQYF	TGTGCCAGCAGTTTATTGGGGTTGGAGCAGTACTTC
.	TRBV6-5	13	.	TRBJ1-1	CASSYSDNTEAFF	TGTGCCAGCAGTTACTCGGATAACACTGAAGCTTTCTTT
.	TRBV6-2/TRBV6-3	14	.	TRBJ2-7	CASSRPLASYEQYF	TGTGCCAGCAGTCGCCCCCTGGCGTCCTACGAGCAGTACTTC
.	TRBV5-8	15	.	TRBJ2-1	CASSFLGGRGDEQFF	TGTGCCAGCAGCTTTCTAGGGGGGCGTGGGGATGAGCAGTTCTTC
.	TRBV7-3	14	.	TRBJ2-2	CASSLPGASGELFF	TGTGCCAGCAGCTTACCGGGGGCGAGCGGGGAGCTGTTTTTT
.	TRBV5-1	13	.	TRBJ1-1	CASSFGENTEAFF	TGCGCCAGCAGCTTCGGAGAGAACACTGAAGCTTTCTTT
TRBD1	TRBV6-1	16	.	TRBJ2-7	CASSALTGTGGYEQYF	TGTGCCAGCAGTGCCCTTACCGGGACAGGGGGGTACGAGCAGTACTTC
.	TRBV28	13	.	TRBJ2-5	CASSSHRPRTQYF	TGTGCCAGCAGTTCTCACAGGCCCCGGACCCAGTACTTC
.	TRBV12-3/TRBV12-4	12	.	TRBJ2-1	CASTPSGDEQFF	TGTGCCAGCACCCCGTCGGGGGATGAGCAGTTCTTC
.	TRBV7-9	10	.	TRBJ2-1	CASRGGEQFF	TGTGCCAGCAGAGGAGGAGAGCAGTTCTTC
TRBD1	TRBV5-4	15	.	TRBJ2-1	CASSPGQHSYNEQFF	TGTGCCAGCAGCCCGGGACAGCACTCCTACAATGAGCAGTTCTTC
.	TRBV27	13	.	TRBJ2-7	CASSLGRDGEQYF	TGTGCCAGCAGTTTGGGTCGAGACGGCGAGCAGTACTTC
TRBD2	TRBV9	16	.	TRBJ2-2	CASSLNLAGGTGELFF	TGTGCCAGCAGCCTCAACTTAGCGGGGGGCACCGGGGAGCTGTTTTTT
.	TRBV5-1	16	.	TRBJ1-3	CASSSRDISSGNTIYF	TGCGCCAGCAGCTCCCGGGACATAAGCTCTGGAAACACCATATATTTT
.	TRBV9	16	.	TRBJ2-6	CASSPQGGAGANVLTF	TGTGCCAGCAGCCCACAGGGAGGCGCTGGGGCCAACGTCCTGACTTTC
.	TRBV4-3	14	.	TRBJ1-1	CASSQRVPNTEAFF	TGCGCCAGCAGCCAGCGGGTCCCGAACACTGAAGCTTTCTTT
.	TRBV6-5	14	.	TRBJ2-2	CASRPTFQAGELFF	TGTGCCAGCAGACCCACGTTCCAGGCCGGGGAGCTGTTTTTT
.	TRBV11-3	14	.	TRBJ2-2	CASSLSRGTGELFF	TGTGCCAGCAGCTTAAGCAGGGGAACCGGGGAGCTGTTTTTT
TRBD1	TRBV4-1	15	.	TRBJ2-7	CASSQDRQGGSEQYF	TGCGCCAGCAGCCAGGATCGACAGGGGGGGTCTGAGCAGTACTTC
.	TRBV19	15	.	TRBJ1-5	CASSLGHPGNQPQHF	TGTGCCAGTAGTTTGGGACACCCTGGCAATCAGCCCCAGCATTTT
.	TRBV20-1	13	.	TRBJ1-4	CSASRSTNEKLFF	TGCAGTGCTAGTAGGTCAACTAATGAAAAACTGTTTTTT
.	TRBV5-1	13	.	TRBJ1-1	CAIPGTASELAFF	TGCGCCATACCCGGGACGGCTTCTGAGCTAGCTTTCTTT
TRBD1	TRBV6-5	13	.	TRBJ1-2	CASSITGDQGYTF	TGTGCCAGCAGCATTACAGGGGATCAAGGCTACACCTTC
TRBD2	TRBV14	18	.	TRBJ2-7	CASSPPGTSGGLAYEQYF	TGTGCCAGCAGCCCTCCCGGGACTAGCGGGGGGCTCGCTTACGAGCAGTACTTC
.	TRBV12-3/TRBV12-4	12	.	TRBJ2-1	CASSLGTAGQFF	TGTGCCAGCAGTCTTGGGACCGCCGGGCAGTTCTTC
.	TRBV5-4	15	few	TRBJ1-3	CASSLEGMSGNTIYF	TGTGCCAGCAGCTTGGAGGGAATGTCAGGAAACACCATATATTTT
.	TRBV5-1	14	.	TRBJ1-2	CASSPLQGVYGYTF	TGCGCCAGCAGCCCTCTTCAGGGCGTCTATGGCTACACCTTC
.	TRBV28	14	.	TRBJ2-2	CASKPSLNTGELFF	TGTGCCAGCAAACCTTCCTTGAACACCGGGGAGCTGTTTTTT
.	TRBV11-3	13	.	TRBJ2-2	CASSLDHGGELFF	TGTGCCAGCAGCTTAGACCACGGCGGGGAGCTGTTTTTT
.	TRBV7-3	15	.	TRBJ2-3	CASSTLGDPTDTQYF	TGTGCCAGCAGCACTCTAGGGGACCCAACAGATACGCAGTATTTT
.	TRBV6-5	13	.	TRBJ1-6	CASRRGEGSPLHF	TGTGCCAGCAGGAGAGGTGAAGGTTCACCCCTCCACTTT
.	TRBV5-1	14	.	TRBJ2-7	CASSLVRGVYEQYF	TGCGCCAGCAGCTTGGTGAGGGGCGTCTACGAGCAGTACTTC
.	TRBV28	13	.	TRBJ2-3	CASSWTATDTQYF	TGTGCCAGCAGTTGGACAGCCACAGATACGCAGTATTTT
TRBD2	TRBV7-9	16	.	TRBJ2-7	CASSSPGLADIYEQYF	TGTGCCAGCAGCTCACCGGGACTAGCGGACATATACGAGCAGTACTTC
.	TRBV14	13	.	TRBJ2-1	CASRGRGFNEQFF	TGTGCCAGCAGGGGGAGAGGTTTCAATGAGCAGTTCTTC
.	TRBV6-5	15	.	TRBJ1-1	CASSSPQGTNTEAFF	TGTGCCAGCAGCTCTCCACAGGGAACGAACACTGAAGCTTTCTTT
.	TRBV19	13	.	TRBJ1-5	CASREGAPSPQHF	TGTGCCAGTAGGGAAGGGGCCCCATCGCCCCAGCATTTT
.	TRBV28	11	.	TRBJ1-4	CASSYDEKLFF	TGTGCCAGCAGCTACGATGAAAAACTGTTTTTT
TRBD2	TRBV7-7	14	.	TRBJ2-1	CASSLSGSANEQFF	TGTGCTAGCAGCCTTAGCGGGAGCGCAAATGAGCAGTTCTTC
.	TRBV3-1/TRBV3-2	15	.	TRBJ2-1	CASSPPGQAGNEQFF	TGTGCCAGCAGCCCACCGGGCCAGGCGGGGAATGAGCAGTTCTTC
.	TRBV6-6	11	.	TRBJ2-7	CASSYVDEQYF	TGTGCCAGCAGTTACGTGGACGAGCAGTACTTC
.	TRBV10-3	13	.	TRBJ2-7	CAIQGALGDEQYF	TGTGCCATCCAGGGCGCTTTGGGGGACGAGCAGTACTTC
.	TRBV4-3	15	.	TRBJ2-7	CASSQDWGPPYEQYF	TGCGCCAGCAGCCAAGATTGGGGACCCCCCTACGAGCAGTACTTC
.	TRBV4-2	12	.	TRBJ1-6	CASSQGRSELHF	TGTGCCAGCAGCCAAGGGCGGTCCGAACTCCACTTT
TRBD1	TRBV28	14	.	TRBJ2-7	CASSLGTGFYEQYF	TGTGCCAGCAGTTTAGGGACAGGATTCTACGAGCAGTACTTC
.	TRBV24-1	13	.	TRBJ2-5	CATSDDYRETQYF	TGTGCCACCAGTGATGATTATCGGGAGACCCAGTACTTC
.	TRBV2	15	.	TRBJ1-5	CASSRTASSNQPQHF	TGTGCCAGCAGTCGGACAGCCTCTAGCAATCAGCCCCAGCATTTT
TRBD1	TRBV5-1	15	.	TRBJ2-1	CASSLIGQGHNEQFF	TGCGCCAGCAGCCTAATAGGACAGGGCCACAATGAGCAGTTCTTC